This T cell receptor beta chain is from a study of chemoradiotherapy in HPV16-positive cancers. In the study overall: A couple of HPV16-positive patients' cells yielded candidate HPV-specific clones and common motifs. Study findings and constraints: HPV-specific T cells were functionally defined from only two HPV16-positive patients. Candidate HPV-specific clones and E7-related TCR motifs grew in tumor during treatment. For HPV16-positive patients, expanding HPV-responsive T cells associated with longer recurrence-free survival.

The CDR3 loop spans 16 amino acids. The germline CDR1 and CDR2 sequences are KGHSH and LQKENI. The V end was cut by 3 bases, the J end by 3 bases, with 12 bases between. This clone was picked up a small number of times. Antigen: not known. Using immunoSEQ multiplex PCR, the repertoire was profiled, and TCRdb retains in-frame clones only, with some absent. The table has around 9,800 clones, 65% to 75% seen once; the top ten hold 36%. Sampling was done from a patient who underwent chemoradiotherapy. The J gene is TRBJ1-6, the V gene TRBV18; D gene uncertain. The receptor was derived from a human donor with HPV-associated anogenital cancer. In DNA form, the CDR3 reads TGTGCCAGCTCACCCCCTGACACGATCTATAATTCACCCCTCCACTTT. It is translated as CASSPPDTIYNSPLHF.